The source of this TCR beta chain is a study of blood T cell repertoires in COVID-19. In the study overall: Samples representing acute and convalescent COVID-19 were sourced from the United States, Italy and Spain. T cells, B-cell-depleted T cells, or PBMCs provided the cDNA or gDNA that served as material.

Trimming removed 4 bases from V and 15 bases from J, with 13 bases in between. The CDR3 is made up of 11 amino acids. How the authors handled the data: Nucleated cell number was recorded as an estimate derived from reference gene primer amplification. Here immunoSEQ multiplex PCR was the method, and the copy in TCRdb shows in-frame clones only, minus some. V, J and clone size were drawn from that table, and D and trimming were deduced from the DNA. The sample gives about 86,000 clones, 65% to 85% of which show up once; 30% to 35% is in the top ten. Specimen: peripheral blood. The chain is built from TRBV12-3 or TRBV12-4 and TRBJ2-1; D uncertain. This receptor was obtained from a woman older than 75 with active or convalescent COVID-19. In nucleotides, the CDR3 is TGTGCCAGCAGTTCGCGGCTGGAATTGTTCTTC. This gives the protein CASSSRLELFF.